Following are 5 T cell receptor beta chains from one sample sequenced in a study of shared clonotypes between healthy human individuals. The method was immunoSEQ multiplex PCR; TCRdb's version includes in-frame clones alone and lacks a portion of them. Counted here are nearly 600,000 clones, roughly 95% occurring once; the ten biggest clones make up 0.085% to 0.11%. Naive CD8 cells comprised CD45RO-negative, CCR7-positively selected cells, excluding terminally differentiated effector memory CD45RA+ cells. The sample consisted of naive CD8+ T cells sorted from blood. These receptor sequences come from a woman in her 30s in good health.

This rearrangement joins TRBV13 to TRBJ2-3; 8 bases fit TRBD1. The CDR3 sequence is 16 residues long. Germline V gene data show CDR1 as PRHDT and CDR2 as FYEKMQ (reference sequence). The junction had 6 bases not matched to a gene; V was cut back by 2 bases and J by 2 bases. In nucleotides, the CDR3 is TGTGCCAGCAGCTTATGGCAGGGGGCCGCCACAGATACGCAGTATTTT. This gives the protein CASSLWQGAATDTQYF.

This chain links TRBV29-1 with TRBJ2-7; TRBD2 matches 12 bases. Germline V lookup: CDR1 SQVTM, CDR2 ANQGSEA. V was clipped by 2 bases and J by 2 bases; unmatched bases: 7. The CDR3 is 16 amino acids. CDR3 sequence reads: CSVELPSGRGPYEQYF. CDR3 bases: TGCAGCGTTGAATTGCCTAGCGGGAGGGGTCCCTACGAGCAGTACTTC.

This clone was detected once. The V gene is TRBV6-5, the J gene TRBJ2-1; perhaps TRBD2 as D (6 bases). Germline CDR1 reads MNHEY; CDR2 reads SVGAGI. V dropped 0 bases and J dropped 10 bases, with 19 bases sitting between them. The CDR3 contains 16 residues. CDR3 sequence: CASSYSWGERIQEQFF. DNA of the CDR3: TGTGCCAGCAGTTACTCGTGGGGGGAAAGAATTCAGGAGCAGTTCTTC.

The chain joins TRBV11-3 to TRBJ2-1; 10 bases line up with TRBD2. CDR3 length: 15 residues. Germline V gene data show CDR1 as SGHNT and CDR2 as YENEEA. V shed 2 bases and J 10 bases; nucleotides not matched to a gene: 8. The CDR3 DNA sequence: TGTGCCAGCAGCTTAACTAGCGGGACTTCTCGCGAGCAGTTCTTC. Translating gives CASSLTSGTSREQFF.

The gene calls are TRBV9 and TRBJ1-4; no definite D call. Germline CDR1 reads SGDLS; CDR2 reads YYNGEE. The CDR3 is 13 amino acids. Trimming took 0 bases from V and 5 from J, leaving 5 bases between them. DNA for the CDR3: TGTGCCAGCAGCGTAGACGGGAATGAAAAACTGTTTTTT. Encoded protein: CASSVDGNEKLFF.